Presented here are 29 T cell receptor beta chains from one specimen sequenced in a study of T cells in Graves' hyperthyroidism and ophthalmopathy. RNA transcripts yielded amplified TCR beta CDR3 regions. Primed by the HTBI set, a first-round RT-PCR was run on the TCR CDR3. One entry per CDR3 protein results from TCRdb running MiXCR on the multiplex PCR reads. Altogether around 530,000 distinct CDR3 sequences are present, about a sixth being singletons, with the ten largest covering roughly 15%. The sample comprised blood. These receptors came from a woman between 18 and 29 years old with Graves' ophthalmopathy.

This clonotype was seen a few times. This chain links TRBV9 with TRBJ1-3; tentatively, D is TRBD1 (5 bases). The germline V gene has CDR1 SGDLS and CDR2 YYNGEE. The length of the CDR3 is 15 residues. V dropped 0 bases and J dropped 4 bases, with 11 bases sitting between them. CDR3 in DNA: TGTGCCAGCAGCGTAGGCCCGGGGACCGGAAACACCATATATTTT. This translates into CASSVGPGTGNTIYF.

At least ten counts were recorded for this clonotype. The chain employs TRBV2 and TRBJ2-3; no clear D gene. Germline V gene sequence: CDR1 SNHLY, CDR2 FYNNEI. CDR3 length equals 11 residues. V was pared by 2 bases and J by 6 bases, with 3 bases between. CDR3 loop: CASSEPDTQYF. In DNA, the CDR3 is TGTGCCAGCAGTGAACCCGATACGCAGTATTTT.

This clonotype was counted at least ten times. The chain is built from TRBV7-9 and TRBJ2-7; 7 positions match TRBD1. J gave up 3 bases and V 5 bases, and 4 bases lay outside the gene matches. This CDR3 has 13 amino acids. CDR1 is SEHNR and CDR2 is FQNEAQ in the germline V gene (reference sequence). This chain's CDR3 is CASSTTGNYEQYF. CDR3 bases: TGTGCCAGCAGCACGACAGGGAACTACGAGCAGTACTTC.

The J gene is TRBJ2-1, the V gene TRBV6-2 or TRBV6-3, with 12 bases lining up with TRBD2. CDR1 and CDR2 (germline): MNHEY, SVGEGT. This CDR3 spans 18 amino acids. V was pared by 2 bases and J by 1 base, with 6 bases of the junction left unmatched. CDR3: CASSYVLLAGGSYNEQFF. The CDR3 DNA sequence: TGTGCCAGCAGTTACGTGTTGCTAGCGGGAGGGTCCTACAATGAGCAGTTCTTC.

This clonotype was recorded many times. The chain couples TRBV7-9 to TRBJ2-1; 8 bases fit TRBD1. V gave up 6 bases and J gave up 6 bases; unmatched junction bases: 4. The germline V gene encodes CDR1 SEHNR and CDR2 FQNEAQ (reference sequence). The CDR3 totals 13 residues. This chain's CDR3 is CASSRDRRNEQFF. The CDR3 nucleotides read TGTGCCAGCAGTAGGGACAGGCGCAATGAGCAGTTCTTC. Complete variable domain (other parts from reference TRBV7-9 and TRBJ2-1): DTGVSQNPRHKITKRGQNVTFRCDPISEHNRLYWYRQTLGQGPEFLTYFQNEAQLEKSRLLSDRFSAERPKGSFSTLEIQRTEQGDSAMYLCASSRDRRNEQFFGPGTRLTVL.

This clonotype was seen a few times. This chain connects TRBV15 to TRBJ1-5, with unresolved D. Trimming took off 0 bases at V and 1 base at J, with 7 bases between the two ends. This CDR3 has 15 residues. The germline V gene has CDR1 LNHNV and CDR2 YYDKDF (reference sequence). The CDR3 sequence: CATSRETTSNQPQHF. The CDR3, as DNA: TGTGCCACCAGCAGAGAGACCACCAGCAATCAGCCCCAGCATTTT.

The sample holds many counts of this clonotype. The chain couples TRBV27 to TRBJ1-1; D perhaps matches TRBD1 (6 bases). V dropped 5 bases and J dropped 5 bases, with 12 bases sitting between them. Germline lookup yields CDR1 MNHEY and CDR2 SMNVEV (reference sequence). The CDR3 has 13 amino acids. The CDR3 loop reads CASSPRGGTEAFF. In DNA form, the CDR3 reads TGTGCCAGCAGTCCAAGAGGGGGGACTGAAGCTTTCTTT.

This clonotype was counted between two and nine times. The rearrangement uses TRBV5-1 and TRBJ2-5, with TRBD2 matching over 8 bases. The CDR3 has 15 residues. Trimming took 4 bases from V and 3 from J; bases not matched to a gene: 8. Looked up from germline, CDR1 is SGHRS and CDR2 is YFSETQ. The CDR3 region is CASSIPGGAEETQYF. The CDR3, as DNA: TGCGCCAGCAGCATACCCGGGGGGGCGGAAGAGACCCAGTACTTC. The full variable domain, rest sourced from reference TRBV5-1 and TRBJ2-5, is KAGVTQTPRYLIKTRGQQVTLSCSPISGHRSVSWYQQTPGQGLQFLFEYFSETQRNKGNFPGRFSGRQFSNSRSEMNVSTLELGDSALYLCASSIPGGAEETQYFGPGTRLLVL.

This clonotype was seen repeatedly, ten times or more. This sequence joins TRBV11-3 and TRBJ2-1, with D possibly matching TRBD1 (5 bases). Trimming pared 5 bases from V and 8 bases from J, leaving 13 bases between. There are 13 residues in the CDR3. Looked up from germline, CDR1 is SGHNT and CDR2 is YENEEA. CDR3 in DNA: TGTGCCAGCAGCCCCCCCAGGGCCGATGAGCAGTTCTTC. Protein sequence: CASSPPRADEQFF.

This clonotype was seen only once. The chain is built from TRBV7-2 and TRBJ2-7; no clear D gene. Trimming pared 2 bases from V and 2 bases from J, leaving 13 bases between. The CDR3 consists of 15 residues. Looked up from germline, CDR1 is SGHTA and CDR2 is FQGNSA. The CDR3 DNA sequence: TGTGCCAGCAGCTTATCTCTAGTGGTAACCTACGAGCAGTACTTC. It translates to CASSLSLVVTYEQYF. The full variable domain, in which reference TRBV7-2 and TRBJ2-7 provide the parts outside the CDR3, is GAGVSQSPSNKVTEKGKDVELRCDPISGHTALYWYRQSLGQGLEFLIYFQGNSAPDKSGLPSDRFSAERTGGSVSTLTIQRTQQEDSAVYLCASSLSLVVTYEQYFGPGTRLTVT.

The chain combines TRBV28 with TRBJ1-4; 8 bases line up with TRBD1. CDR1 and CDR2 from the germline V gene are MDHEN and SYDVKM. The trim removed 6 bases at V and 7 bases at J, leaving 10 bases unmatched. The CDR3 is made up of 15 amino acids. The CDR3 reads CASRPMTGASEKLFF. The CDR3 nucleotides read TGTGCCAGCAGACCGATGACAGGGGCAAGTGAAAAACTGTTTTTT.

To note about this clonotype: A junction boundary mismatches the germline segment, possibly from a read error. V gene TRBV9 combines with J gene TRBJ2-3; 12 bases agree with TRBD2. Germline lookup yields CDR1 SGDLS and CDR2 YYNGEE. This CDR3 is 18 amino acids long. The CDR3 region has the DNA TGTGCCAGCGGCGTAGACCTAGCGGGGGGGCGGGGTGCAGATACGCAGTATTTT. It codes for CASGVDLAGGRGADTQYF.

This clonotype was observed many times. V usage is TRBV20-1 and J usage is TRBJ2-1, with 10 bases lining up with TRBD2. Germline-derived CDR1 and CDR2 are DFQATT and SNEGSKA (reference sequence). Trimming at V came to 0 bases and at J to 3 bases, leaving 2 bases not matched to a gene. This CDR3 spans 15 amino acids. The CDR3 spells CSAREAGGGYNEQFF. The CDR3 nucleotides are TGCAGTGCTAGAGAAGCGGGAGGGGGCTACAATGAGCAGTTCTTC.

On this clonotype itself: The germline gene is not matched at one end of the junction; a read error may be the cause. CDR3 protein: CSARESLGLAKNVQYF. The DNA for the CDR3 is TGCAGTGCTAGAGAAAGCCTCGGATTAGCCAAAAACGTTCAGTACTTC. The gene calls are TRBV20-1 and TRBJ2-4; the D is unclear. This CDR3 has 16 amino acids. CDR1 DFQATT and CDR2 SNEGSKA come from the germline V gene (reference sequence).

This clonotype was seen many times. V and J are TRBV11-2 and TRBJ2-7; D perhaps matches TRBD1 (6 bases). Trimming took off 2 bases at V and 2 bases at J, with 10 bases between the two ends. CDR1 and CDR2 (germline): SGHAT, FQNNGV. The CDR3 extends over 14 amino acids. CDR3 loop: CASSLLTGTYEQYF. CDR3 sequence (DNA): TGTGCCAGCAGCTTACTTACAGGGACCTACGAGCAGTACTTC.

The chain recombines TRBV9 with TRBJ1-6; unclear D gene. Germline values: CDR1 SGDLS, CDR2 YYNGEE. V lost 5 bases to trimming and J lost 3 bases, with 12 bases between them. This CDR3 is built from 15 residues. The DNA of the CDR3 is TGTGCCAGCAGAGCGGACGGAAACTATAATTCACCCCTCCACTTT. It is translated as CASRADGNYNSPLHF.

The rearrangement uses TRBV2 and TRBJ1-1; 12 bases line up with TRBD1. This CDR3 is built from 16 residues. V shed 7 bases, J shed 10 bases, and the junction held 16 bases outside the gene matches. Germline values: CDR1 SNHLY, CDR2 FYNNEI. For the CDR3, the DNA is TGTGCCAGCAAAGGCCACCGGGACAGGGGGCAAGGGAGAGCTTTCTTT. Its protein is CASKGHRDRGQGRAFF.

In its sample, this clonotype was seen a few times. This sequence joins TRBV29-1 and TRBJ2-2; no firm D call. Germline V gene sequence: CDR1 SQVTM, CDR2 ANQGSEA. Trimming cost V 4 bases and J 3 bases, with 9 bases left between them. The CDR3 consists of 13 residues. The CDR3 DNA sequence: TGCAGCGTTGTGCGCGCAGACACCGGGGAGCTGTTTTTT. Protein: CSVVRADTGELFF.

The rearrangement joins TRBV6-1 to TRBJ1-1, with TRBD1 as a possible D gene (5 bases). Germline CDR1 is MNHNS and CDR2 is SASEGT. The CDR3 sequence is 15 residues long. Trimming left V 0 bases short and J 1 base short, with 9 bases between. CDR3 in amino acids: CASSEATGGNTEAFF. The CDR3 DNA reads as TGTGCCAGCAGTGAAGCGACGGGGGGGAACACTGAAGCTTTCTTT.

This clonotype was counted between two and nine times. The chain employs TRBV19 and TRBJ1-1; 7 bases align to TRBD1. The trim removed 5 bases at V and 0 bases at J, leaving 6 bases unmatched. This CDR3 is built from 15 residues. Germline values: CDR1 LNHDA, CDR2 SQIVND (reference sequence). The CDR3, as DNA: TGTGCCAGTAGTCATCCAGGGGGGGTGAACACTGAAGCTTTCTTT. Protein product: CASSHPGGVNTEAFF.

Turning to this clonotype: One junction end does not reproduce the germline sequence, and a read error may be involved. The chain links TRBV30 to TRBJ2-5; perhaps TRBD1 as D (6 bases). Looked up from germline, CDR1 is GTSNPN and CDR2 is SVGIG (reference sequence). CDR3 length equals 11 residues. CDR3 loop: CAWSDRVVQNF. CDR3 DNA sequence: TGTGCCTGGAGTGACAGGGTGGTACAGAACTTC. The entire variable domain, with the rest obtained from reference TRBV30 and TRBJ2-5, is as follows: SQTIHQWPATLVQPVGSPLSLECTVEGTSNPNLYWYRQAAGRGLQLLFYSVGIGQISSEVPQNLSASRPQDRQFILSSKKLLLSDSGFYLCAWSDRVVQNFGPGTRLLVL.

The V gene is TRBV2, the J gene TRBJ2-2, with D tentatively TRBD2 (6 bases). The V gene's germline CDR1 is SNHLY and CDR2 FYNNEI. The CDR3 consists of 13 residues. Trimming left V 7 bases short and J 7 bases short, with 13 bases between. CDR3 protein: CASNRGRSGELFF. The CDR3 DNA sequence: TGTGCCAGCAACAGAGGGAGGAGCGGGGAGCTGTTTTTT.

This chain connects TRBV27 to TRBJ2-1; 7 bases are a match to TRBD2. CDR3 length: 14 amino acids. V lost 5 bases, J lost 5 bases, and 6 bases stayed unmatched. Looked up from germline, CDR1 is MNHEY and CDR2 is SMNVEV (reference sequence). CDR3 in amino acids: CASSPAGRDNEQFF. CDR3 bases: TGTGCCAGCAGTCCAGCGGGACGCGACAATGAGCAGTTCTTC.

This clonotype was counted at least ten times. The V and J genes are TRBV7-2 and TRBJ1-2, with unresolved D. The CDR3 extends over 15 amino acids. Germline V gene data show CDR1 as SGHTA and CDR2 as FQGNSA. With 1 base removed from V and 4 bases from J, the gap between germline ends came to 13 bases. The CDR3 sequence: CASSLVGKGSYGYTF. The DNA of the CDR3 is TGTGCCAGCAGCTTAGTTGGAAAAGGGAGCTATGGCTACACCTTC.

This clonotype was counted only a few times. The V call is TRBV20-1, the J call TRBJ1-1, with D unclear. The CDR3 extends over 12 amino acids. V was shortened by 6 bases and J by 1 base, with 9 bases between the two germline ends. Germline CDR1 reads DFQATT; CDR2 reads SNEGSKA (reference sequence). DNA for the CDR3: TGCAGTGCCGGCGATCGGAACACTGAAGCTTTCTTT. Its protein is CSAGDRNTEAFF.

This clonotype turned up a few times. A clone one base away is much larger, so this may be a read error. For the CDR3, the DNA is TGTGCCTGGGGTGACAGCTACGAGCAGCACTTC. Protein product: CAWGDSYEQHF. The chain links TRBV30 to TRBJ2-7, with a tentative D call TRBD1 (5 bases). This CDR3 spans 11 amino acids. Germline lookup yields CDR1 GTSNPN and CDR2 SVGIG (reference sequence).

This clonotype was seen repeatedly, ten times or more. The rearrangement uses TRBV28 and TRBJ2-7; D unclear. Germline CDR1 is MDHEN and CDR2 is SYDVKM. Trimming took 2 bases from V and 3 from J, leaving 17 bases between them. There are 16 residues in the CDR3. The CDR3 region is CASSLSQATMDYEQYF. The CDR3 DNA reads as TGTGCCAGCAGTTTAAGCCAGGCTACCATGGACTACGAGCAGTACTTC.

In its sample, this clonotype was seen a few times. The chain combines TRBV20-1 with TRBJ2-2; D ambiguous. This CDR3 contains 16 residues. V was pared by 1 base and J by 7 bases, with 19 bases between. Per the germline V gene, CDR1 is DFQATT and CDR2 is SNEGSKA (reference sequence). The CDR3 is CSARGVEQSGVGELFF. The CDR3 DNA sequence: TGCAGTGCTAGAGGGGTCGAACAGTCTGGCGTCGGGGAGCTGTTTTTT.

This clonotype is a singleton in its sample. One end of the junction varies from germline; a read error may be responsible. The chain has TRBV6-1 and TRBJ1-1; TRBD1 might be the D (6 bases). The CDR3 runs 15 residues. Germline loops: CDR1 MNHNS, CDR2 SASEGT. CDR3 loop: CAISDLRGGDSEAFF. As DNA, the CDR3 is TGTGCCATCAGTGACCTTAGGGGGGGGGACTCTGAAGCTTTCTTT.